These 3 T cell receptor beta chains originate from one sample sequenced in a study of T cell repertoires in cytomegalovirus infection. The antigens these receptors bind are not known. One entry per CDR3 protein, called by TCRdb with MiXCR from the reads. Counted here are hundreds of thousands of distinct CDR3 sequences, roughly a third occurring once; the ten biggest clones make up around a sixth. This specimen was cultured PBMCs, taken from culture after CMV antigen stimulation. These receptors came from a human donor in good health (CMV status not recorded). Some clones in this sample may be carry-over from other donors' samples.

The CDR3 DNA sequence: TGCGCCAGCAGCCCCGACACCGGGGCCAACGTCCTGACTTTC. This sequence encodes CASSPDTGANVLTF. The J gene is TRBJ2-6, the V gene TRBV4-3; D unclear. Trimming cost V 4 bases and J 4 bases, with 8 bases left between them. This CDR3 is 14 amino acids long. The germline gives CDR1 LGHNA, CDR2 YSLEER.

The table lists this clonotype with a few counts. The V and J genes are TRBV7-9 and TRBJ1-4, with 9 bases matching TRBD1. Germline CDR1 reads SEHNR; CDR2 reads FQNEAQ (reference sequence). The junction had 11 bases not matched to a gene; V was cut back by 5 bases and J by 10 bases. The CDR3 consists of 15 residues. CDR3 in DNA: TGTGCCAGCAGCCTGGAGCGGGACAGGGAGAGAAAACTGTTTTTT. It is translated as CASSLERDRERKLFF.

The genes are TRBV6-2 or TRBV6-3 and TRBJ2-1; perhaps TRBD1 as D (5 bases). The V gene lost 6 bases and the J gene lost 4 bases, with 13 bases spanning the gap. This CDR3 has 14 amino acids. CDR1 and CDR2 (germline): MNHEY, SVGEGT. The CDR3 DNA follows: TGTGCCAGCAGAGGGGCAGGAGATTACAATGAGCAGTTCTTC. Encoded protein: CASRGAGDYNEQFF.